These 19 T cell receptor beta chains were sequenced from one sample in a study of cytomegalovirus exposure and HLA in healthy donors. PCR employed 60 Vbeta and 13 Jbeta primers. Generated by immunoSEQ multiplex PCR, the TCRdb table keeps only in-frame clones and is missing some. The specimen's table records over 150,000 clones. Sequencing was done on a sample of PBMCs. Receptors were obtained from a boy between 5 and 17 years old in good health and CMV-seronegative.

The chain is built from TRBV4-1 and TRBJ2-7; tentative D call: TRBD1 (9 bases). The germline gives CDR1 MGHRA, CDR2 YSYEKL. With 1 base removed from V and 2 bases from J, the gap between germline ends came to 15 bases. The CDR3 is made up of 16 amino acids. CDR3 residues: CASSQGGGTGTYEQYF. The CDR3, as DNA: TGCGCCAGCAGCCAAGGCGGGGGGACAGGGACCTACGAGCAGTACTTC.

This chain links TRBV15 with TRBJ2-1; possibly TRBD1 for D (5 bases). Trimming stripped 8 bases from V and 4 bases from J, with 15 bases between. CDR3 length: 14 amino acids. Germline V gene data show CDR1 as LNHNV and CDR2 as YYDKDF (reference sequence). The CDR3 protein is CATSPVTVYNEQFF. In DNA form, the CDR3 reads TGTGCCACCTCCCCGGTGACAGTATACAATGAGCAGTTCTTC. Drawing the rest from reference TRBV15 and TRBJ2-1, the complete variable domain is DAMVIQNPRYQVTQFGKPVTLSCSQTLNHNVMYWYQQKSSQAPKLLFHYYDKDFNNEADTPDNFQSRRPNTSFCFLDIRSPGLGDTAMYLCATSPVTVYNEQFFGPGTRLTVL.

V usage is TRBV19 and J usage is TRBJ2-5; D call uncertain. This CDR3 has 13 residues. The germline CDR1 and CDR2 sequences are LNHDA and SQIVND (reference sequence). Trimming took off 8 bases at V and 1 base at J, with 11 bases between the two ends. The CDR3 DNA follows: TGTGCCAGTGCCGGAGAATCCCAAGAGACCCAGTACTTC. It yields the protein CASAGESQETQYF.

The rearrangement links TRBV30 to TRBJ2-1, with 9 bases fitting TRBD2. This CDR3 contains 16 residues. J was trimmed by 7 bases and V by 0 bases; bases with no gene match: 10. Germline V gives CDR1 GTSNPN, CDR2 SVGIG (reference sequence). For the CDR3, the DNA is TGTGCCTGGAGTGTGGAGTCAGCGGGGGGTGGGAATGAGCAGTTCTTC. This encodes CAWSVESAGGGNEQFF.

The chain has TRBV5-3 and TRBJ1-1; no definite D call. TRBV5-3 is labeled an ORF, and its function is uncertain. Deletions cut 4 bases from V and 7 bases from J, with 8 bases between. The CDR3 consists of 11 residues. Here the CDR3 DNA reads TGTGCCAGAAGCGGGAGTAATGAAGCTTTCTTT. Its protein product is CARSGSNEAFF.

The chain carries TRBV28 and TRBJ1-2; D is ambiguous. V was cut by 3 bases and J by 5 bases, with 13 bases left in between. CDR3 length: 14 residues. From germline, CDR1 is MDHEN and CDR2 SYDVKM. CDR3 nucleotide sequence: TGTGCCAGCAGTTTGAGGGCAGCCCGGTATGGCTACACCTTC. Protein product: CASSLRAARYGYTF.

This chain joins TRBV7-9 and TRBJ1-2; a possible D gene is TRBD1 (5 bases). This CDR3 comprises 15 residues. The V gene lost 4 bases and the J gene lost 3 bases, with 15 bases spanning the gap. Looked up from germline, CDR1 is SEHNR and CDR2 is FQNEAQ (reference sequence). CDR3 amino acids: CASSSGHLIYYGYTF. CDR3 in DNA: TGTGCCAGCAGCTCCGGACACCTCATTTACTATGGCTACACCTTC.

The rearrangement links TRBV5-4 to TRBJ2-3; possible D gene TRBD2, 7 bases. Trimming left V 2 bases short and J 0 bases short, with 10 bases between. CDR1 is SGHNT, CDR2 YYREEE, per germline (reference sequence). The CDR3 extends over 15 amino acids. CDR3 sequence reads: CASSLGGASTDTQYF. In DNA form, the CDR3 reads TGTGCCAGCAGCTTAGGGGGGGCCAGCACAGATACGCAGTATTTT.

Turning to this clone: Germline and junction disagree at one end, which may indicate a read error. The V gene is TRBV7-7, the J gene TRBJ2-2, with TRBD2 identical over 10 bases. The CDR3 contains 15 residues. Germline V gene lookup returns CDR1 SSHAT and CDR2 FNYEAQ (reference sequence). For the CDR3, the DNA is TGTGCTAGCAGACCTAGCGGGGGTAACACCGGGGAGCTGTTTTTT. It encodes CASRPSGGNTGELFF. Complete variable domain (other parts from reference TRBV7-7 and TRBJ2-2): GAGVSQSPRYKVTKRGQDVTLRCDPISSHATLYWYQQALGQGPEFLTYFNYEAQPDKSGLPSDRFSAERPEGSISTLTIQRTEQRDSAMYRCASRPSGGNTGELFFGEGSRLTVL.

V and J are TRBV6-1 and TRBJ1-1; D may be TRBD1 (5 bases). Deletions cut 8 bases from V and 3 bases from J, with 19 bases between. Germline loops: CDR1 MNHNS, CDR2 SASEGT. The CDR3 sequence is 15 residues long. The CDR3 region is CASHPLGGKDTEAFF. CDR3 bases: TGTGCCAGCCATCCACTCGGGGGGAAGGACACTGAAGCTTTCTTT.

Written as DNA, the CDR3 is TGTGCCAGCAGCTTACCCAGACGACACAAGCAGTACTTC. It translates to CASSLPRRHKQYF. The rearrangement joins TRBV7-9 to TRBJ2-5; D remains unclear. Deletions cut 2 bases from V and 11 bases from J, with 15 bases between. Germline CDR1 SEHNR, CDR2 FQNEAQ (reference sequence). The CDR3 has 13 residues.

The V gene is TRBV27, the J gene TRBJ2-4; tentative D call: TRBD2 (7 bases). Germline lookup yields CDR1 MNHEY and CDR2 SMNVEV (reference sequence). Trimming left V 0 bases short and J 8 bases short, with 11 bases between. The length of the CDR3 is 14 residues. CDR3 amino acids: CASSLSGRGDIQYF. CDR3 bases: TGTGCCAGCAGTTTATCTGGGAGGGGGGACATTCAGTACTTC.

V and J are TRBV13 and TRBJ1-2; no firm D call. V dropped 2 bases and J dropped 0 bases, with 7 bases sitting between them. CDR3 size: 14 residues. Looked up from germline, CDR1 is PRHDT and CDR2 is FYEKMQ (reference sequence). The CDR3 nucleotides are TGTGCCAGCAGCTTATCCCAGGCTAACTATGGCTACACCTTC. This gives the protein CASSLSQANYGYTF.

V usage is TRBV2 and J usage is TRBJ2-1; unclear D gene. CDR1 SNHLY and CDR2 FYNNEI come from the germline V gene. This CDR3 has 15 residues. The V gene lost 6 bases and the J gene lost 0 bases, with 12 bases spanning the gap. DNA for the CDR3: TGTGCCAGCAGGGTCGGGTCACTCTCCTACAATGAGCAGTTCTTC. Translation gives CASRVGSLSYNEQFF.

The chain joins TRBV6-6 to TRBJ2-7; D not resolved. Looked up from germline, CDR1 is MNHNY and CDR2 is SVGAGI (reference sequence). This CDR3 comprises 12 residues. The V and J ends lost 6 bases and 7 bases respectively, with 13 bases between them. The CDR3 bases are TGTGCCAGCAGAGACTCATATGGGGAGCAGTACTTC. This sequence encodes CASRDSYGEQYF.

The chain has TRBV5-1 and TRBJ1-1; possibly TRBD1 for D (5 bases). V lost 4 bases and J 1 base, leaving 14 bases between the germline ends. The CDR3 loop spans 15 amino acids. Germline assignment: CDR1 SGHRS and CDR2 YFSETQ. CDR3 sequence reads: CASSGAGRGNTEAFF. The CDR3 DNA reads TGCGCCAGCAGCGGGGCGGGGCGGGGGAACACTGAAGCTTTCTTT.

The chain combines TRBV2 with TRBJ2-3, with 11 nucleotides matching TRBD2. The germline gives CDR1 SNHLY, CDR2 FYNNEI. V lost 8 bases to trimming and J lost 5 bases; unmatched junction nucleotides: 9. CDR3 length: 15 amino acids. The CDR3: CASGRLAGHLDTQYF. Written as DNA, the CDR3 is TGTGCCAGCGGCCGACTAGCGGGGCACTTAGATACGCAGTATTTT.

The chain joins TRBV28 to TRBJ2-5; 7 bases are a match to TRBD1. V was clipped by 2 bases and J by 5 bases; unmatched bases: 5. CDR1 MDHEN and CDR2 SYDVKM come from the germline V gene. This CDR3 contains 14 residues. The CDR3 is CASSLQGGLETQYF. The CDR3 DNA follows: TGTGCCAGCAGTTTACAAGGGGGCCTGGAGACCCAGTACTTC.

The chain joins TRBV19 to TRBJ1-5; no reliable D call. Per germline, CDR1 LNHDA and CDR2 SQIVND (reference sequence). The CDR3 has 14 amino acids. V lost 7 bases and J lost 4, with 14 bases in between. CDR3 in amino acids: CASNPPGYNQPQHF. As DNA, the CDR3 is TGTGCCAGTAACCCCCCGGGATATAATCAGCCCCAGCATTTT.